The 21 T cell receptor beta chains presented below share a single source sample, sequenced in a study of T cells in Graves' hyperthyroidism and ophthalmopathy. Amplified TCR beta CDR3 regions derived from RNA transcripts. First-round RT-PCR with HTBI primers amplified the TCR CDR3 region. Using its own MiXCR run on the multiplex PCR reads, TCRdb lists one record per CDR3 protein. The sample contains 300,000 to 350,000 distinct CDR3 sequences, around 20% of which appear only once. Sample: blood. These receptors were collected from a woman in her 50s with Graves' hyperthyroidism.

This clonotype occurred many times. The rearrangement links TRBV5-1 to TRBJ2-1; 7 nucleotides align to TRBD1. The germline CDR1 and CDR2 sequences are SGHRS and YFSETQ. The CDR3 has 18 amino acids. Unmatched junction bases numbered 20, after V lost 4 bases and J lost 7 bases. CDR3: CASSVGTALVMLGNEQFF. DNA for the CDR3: TGCGCCAGCAGCGTCGGGACAGCCCTTGTTATGCTGGGGAATGAGCAGTTCTTC.

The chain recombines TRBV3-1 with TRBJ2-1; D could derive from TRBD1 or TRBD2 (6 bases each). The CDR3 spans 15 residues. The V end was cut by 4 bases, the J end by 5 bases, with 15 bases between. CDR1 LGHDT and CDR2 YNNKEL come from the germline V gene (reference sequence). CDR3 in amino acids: CASSLDLGGDNEQFF. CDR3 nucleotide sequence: TGTGCCAGCAGCCTAGATCTCGGGGGCGACAATGAGCAGTTCTTC.

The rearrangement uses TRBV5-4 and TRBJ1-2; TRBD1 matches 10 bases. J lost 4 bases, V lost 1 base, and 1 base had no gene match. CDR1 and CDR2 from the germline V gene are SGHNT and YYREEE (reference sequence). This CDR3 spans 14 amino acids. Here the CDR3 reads CASSLRDRGYGYTF. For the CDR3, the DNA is TGTGCCAGCAGCTTGAGGGACAGGGGCTATGGCTACACCTTC.

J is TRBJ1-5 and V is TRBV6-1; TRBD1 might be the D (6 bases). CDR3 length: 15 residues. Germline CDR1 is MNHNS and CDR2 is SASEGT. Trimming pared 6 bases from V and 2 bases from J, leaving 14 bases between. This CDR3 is CASSLWTEGNQPQHF. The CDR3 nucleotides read TGTGCCAGCAGCCTATGGACAGAGGGCAATCAGCCCCAGCATTTT.

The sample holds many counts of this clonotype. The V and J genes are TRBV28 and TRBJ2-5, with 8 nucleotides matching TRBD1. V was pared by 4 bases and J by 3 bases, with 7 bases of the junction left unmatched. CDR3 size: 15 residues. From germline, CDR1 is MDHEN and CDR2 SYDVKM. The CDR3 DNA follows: TGTGCCAGCAGTTCCACGGACAGGGAGGAAGAGACCCAGTACTTC. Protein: CASSSTDREEETQYF.

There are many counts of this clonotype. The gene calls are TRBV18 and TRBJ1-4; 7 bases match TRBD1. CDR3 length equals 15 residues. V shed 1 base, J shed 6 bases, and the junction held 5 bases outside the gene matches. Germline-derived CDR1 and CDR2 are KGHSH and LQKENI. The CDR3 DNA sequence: TGTGCCAGCTCACCACTCGCAGGGGGGCATGAAAAACTGTTTTTT. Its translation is CASSPLAGGHEKLFF.

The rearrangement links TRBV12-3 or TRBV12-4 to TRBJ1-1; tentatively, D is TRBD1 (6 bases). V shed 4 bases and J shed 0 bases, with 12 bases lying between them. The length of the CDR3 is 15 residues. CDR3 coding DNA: TGTGCCAGCAGTTCCCCGACAGGAATGAACACTGAAGCTTTCTTT. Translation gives CASSSPTGMNTEAFF.

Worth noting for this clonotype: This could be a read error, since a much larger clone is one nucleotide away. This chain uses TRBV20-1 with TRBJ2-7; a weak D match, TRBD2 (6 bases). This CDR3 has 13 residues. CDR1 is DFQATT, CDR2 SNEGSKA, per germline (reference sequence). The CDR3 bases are TGCTGTGGGACCGGGAGCACATTCTACGAGCAGTACTTC. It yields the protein CCGTGSTFYEQYF.

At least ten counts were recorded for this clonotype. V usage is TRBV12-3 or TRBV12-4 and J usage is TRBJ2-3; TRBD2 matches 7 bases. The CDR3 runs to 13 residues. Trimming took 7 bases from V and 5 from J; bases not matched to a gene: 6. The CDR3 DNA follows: TGTGCCAGCAAGGCTAGCGGCGGAGATACGCAGTATTTT. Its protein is CASKASGGDTQYF.

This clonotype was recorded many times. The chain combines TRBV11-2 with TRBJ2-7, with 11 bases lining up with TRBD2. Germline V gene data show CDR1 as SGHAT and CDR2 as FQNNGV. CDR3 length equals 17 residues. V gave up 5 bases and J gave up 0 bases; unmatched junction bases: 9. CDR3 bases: TGTGCCAGCAGCCCTACTAGCGGGAGTGCCAGCTCCTACGAGCAGTACTTC. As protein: CASSPTSGSASSYEQYF.

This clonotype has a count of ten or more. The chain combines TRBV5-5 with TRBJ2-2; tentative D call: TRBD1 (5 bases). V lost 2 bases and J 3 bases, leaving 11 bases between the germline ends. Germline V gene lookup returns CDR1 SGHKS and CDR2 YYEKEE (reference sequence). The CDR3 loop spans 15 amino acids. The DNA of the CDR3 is TGTGCCAGCAGCTTCGGACACTCAGACACCGGGGAGCTGTTTTTT. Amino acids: CASSFGHSDTGELFF.

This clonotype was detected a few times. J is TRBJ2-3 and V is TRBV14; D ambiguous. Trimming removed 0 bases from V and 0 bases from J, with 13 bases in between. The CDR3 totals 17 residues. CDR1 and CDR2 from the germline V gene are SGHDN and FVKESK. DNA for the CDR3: TGTGCCAGCAGCCAAGACCCCGTTGGGTGGAGCACAGATACGCAGTATTTT. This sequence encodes CASSQDPVGWSTDTQYF. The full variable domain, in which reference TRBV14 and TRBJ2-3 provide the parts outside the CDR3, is EAGVTQFPSHSVIEKGQTVTLRCDPISGHDNLYWYRRVMGKEIKFLLHFVKESKQDESGMPNNRFLAERTGGTYSTLKVQPAELEDSGVYFCASSQDPVGWSTDTQYFGPGTRLTVL.

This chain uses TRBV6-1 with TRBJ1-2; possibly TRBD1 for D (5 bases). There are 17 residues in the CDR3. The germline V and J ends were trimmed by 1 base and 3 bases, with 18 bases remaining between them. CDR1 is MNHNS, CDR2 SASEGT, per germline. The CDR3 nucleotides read TGTGCCAGCAGTGAAGGGGGACGGGGGGGGGGACACTATGGCTACACCTTC. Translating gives CASSEGGRGGGHYGYTF.

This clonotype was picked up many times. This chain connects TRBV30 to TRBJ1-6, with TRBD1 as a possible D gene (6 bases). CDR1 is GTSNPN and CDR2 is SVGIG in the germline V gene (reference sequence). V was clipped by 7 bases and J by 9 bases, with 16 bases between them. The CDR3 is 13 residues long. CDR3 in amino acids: CAYHRDRSSPLHF. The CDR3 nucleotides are TGTGCCTACCACAGGGATAGGAGTTCACCCCTCCACTTT.

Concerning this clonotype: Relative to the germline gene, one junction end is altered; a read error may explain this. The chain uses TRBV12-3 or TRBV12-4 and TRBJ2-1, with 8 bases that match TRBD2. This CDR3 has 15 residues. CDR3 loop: CASGRGGLSYNEQSF. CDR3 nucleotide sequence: TGTGCCAGCGGCCGGGGGGGGTTAAGTTACAATGAGCAGTCCTTC.

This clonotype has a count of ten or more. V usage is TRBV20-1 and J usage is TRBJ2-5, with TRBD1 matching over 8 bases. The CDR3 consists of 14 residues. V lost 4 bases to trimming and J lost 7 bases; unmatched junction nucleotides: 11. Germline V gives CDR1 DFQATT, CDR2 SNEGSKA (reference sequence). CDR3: CSATRDRRGGTQYF. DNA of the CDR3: TGCAGTGCTACCCGGGACAGGAGGGGTGGGACCCAGTACTTC.

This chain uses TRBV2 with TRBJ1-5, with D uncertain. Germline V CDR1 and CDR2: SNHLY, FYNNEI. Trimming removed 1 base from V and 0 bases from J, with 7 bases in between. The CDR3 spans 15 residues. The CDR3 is CASSEDIYSNQPQHF. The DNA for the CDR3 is TGTGCCAGCAGTGAAGACATATATAGCAATCAGCCCCAGCATTTT.

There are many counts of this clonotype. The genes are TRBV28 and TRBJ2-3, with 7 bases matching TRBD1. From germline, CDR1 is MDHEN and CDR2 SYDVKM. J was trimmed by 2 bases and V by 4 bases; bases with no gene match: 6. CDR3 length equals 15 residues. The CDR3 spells CASSSTGTYTDTQYF. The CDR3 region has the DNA TGTGCCAGCAGTTCGACAGGGACCTACACAGATACGCAGTATTTT.

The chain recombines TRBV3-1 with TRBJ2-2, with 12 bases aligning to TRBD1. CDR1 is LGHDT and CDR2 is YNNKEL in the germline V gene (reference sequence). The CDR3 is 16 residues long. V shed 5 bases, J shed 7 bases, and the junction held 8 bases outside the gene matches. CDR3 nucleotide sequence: TGTGCCAGCAGCTATCCGGGACAGGGGGCCGGCGGGGAGCTGTTTTTT. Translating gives CASSYPGQGAGGELFF.

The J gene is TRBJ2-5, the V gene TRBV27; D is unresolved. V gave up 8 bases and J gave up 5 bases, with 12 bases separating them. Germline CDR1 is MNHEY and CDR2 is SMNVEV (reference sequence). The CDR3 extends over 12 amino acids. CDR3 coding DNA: TGTGCCAGCGGAAGGCCGTACGAGACCCAGTACTTC. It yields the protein CASGRPYETQYF.

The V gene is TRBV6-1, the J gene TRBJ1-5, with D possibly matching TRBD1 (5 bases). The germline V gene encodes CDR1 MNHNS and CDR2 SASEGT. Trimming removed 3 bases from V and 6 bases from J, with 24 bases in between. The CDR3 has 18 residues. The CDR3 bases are TGTGCCAGCAGTGAGGGAGTAACCGGGACTGGGAGCCCTCAGCCCCAGCATTTT. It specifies CASSEGVTGTGSPQPQHF.